Presented here are 9 T cell receptor beta chains from one specimen sequenced in a study of blood T cell repertoires in COVID-19. TCRdb's copy holds only in-frame clones and misses some; the assay was immunoSEQ multiplex PCR. The repertoire holds approximately 300,000 clones, with 80% to 90% as singletons. Sequencing was done on a sample of peripheral blood. The receptors here all came from a woman aged 45-59 years with COVID-19, enrolled during active disease.

The chain employs TRBV7-2 and TRBJ2-5; D gene unclear. Trimming shortened V by 2 bases and J by 1 base, and 11 bases separated the two germline ends. The CDR3 sequence is 15 residues long. Germline CDR1 is SGHTA and CDR2 is FQGNSA. The DNA of the CDR3 is TGTGCCAGCAGCTTAATTAGTCTGTCCCAAGAGACCCAGTACTTC. Its protein is CASSLISLSQETQYF.

V gene TRBV7-2 combines with J gene TRBJ2-1; 10 bases are a match to TRBD2. Germline V lookup: CDR1 SGHTA, CDR2 FQGNSA. The CDR3 is 18 residues long. V lost 4 bases to trimming and J lost 2 bases; unmatched junction nucleotides: 11. The CDR3 here is CASSSIHLAGVTYNEQFF. The CDR3 nucleotides read TGTGCCAGCAGCTCGATACATCTAGCGGGAGTCACCTACAATGAGCAGTTCTTC.

The CDR3 spells CASSHFGKGNGETQYF. The CDR3 region has the DNA TGTGCCAGCAGCCACTTCGGGAAAGGGAATGGGGAGACCCAGTACTTC. This chain links TRBV7-3 with TRBJ2-5; TRBD2 is a possible D gene (5 bases). CDR1 is SGHTA, CDR2 FQGTGA, per germline. Trimming pared 5 bases from V and 5 bases from J, leaving 21 bases between. The CDR3 has 16 amino acids.

This clone was counted only a few times. The CDR3 bases are TGTGCCATCAGTGGTGGAGGAGGCCGGTACGAGCAGTACTTC. This gives the protein CAISGGGGRYEQYF. The V call is TRBV10-3, the J call TRBJ2-7, with a weak D call TRBD2 (5 bases). The V gene lost 4 bases and the J gene lost 4 bases, with 14 bases spanning the gap. Germline CDR1 ENHRY, CDR2 SYGVKD. CDR3 length: 14 residues.

V gene TRBV24-1 combines with J gene TRBJ1-5, with 7 bases lining up with TRBD1. After removal of 11 bases from V and 2 bases from J, the junction contained 2 bases not matched to a gene. This CDR3 is built from 12 residues. CDR1 and CDR2 (germline): KGHDR, SFDVKD. The CDR3 DNA reads as TGTGCCATCGGACAGGGCAATCAGCCCCAGCATTTT. Residues: CAIGQGNQPQHF.

The chain joins TRBV6-2 or TRBV6-3 to TRBJ2-2, with a weak D call TRBD1 (5 bases). V shed 0 bases and J shed 1 base, with 21 bases lying between them. The CDR3 consists of 20 residues. The germline gives CDR1 MNHEY, CDR2 SVGEGT. This CDR3 is CASSYSIGLVRAQNTGELFF. In DNA form, the CDR3 reads TGTGCCAGCAGTTACTCAATCGGGCTGGTCAGGGCACAGAACACCGGGGAGCTGTTTTTT.

The chain carries TRBV7-2 and TRBJ2-7; 8 nucleotides match TRBD2. Germline lookup yields CDR1 SGHTA and CDR2 FQGNSA. CDR3 length equals 15 residues. Trimming removed 3 bases from V and 5 bases from J; junction bases left unmatched: 9. The CDR3 DNA reads TGTGCCAGCAGCTTGGGGACTAGAGGAGGCAACGAGCAGTACTTC. Residues: CASSLGTRGGNEQYF.

The chain employs TRBV29-1 and TRBJ2-5; D gene uncertain. Germline values: CDR1 SQVTM, CDR2 ANQGSEA. V was shortened by 3 bases and J by 5 bases, with 13 bases between the two germline ends. This CDR3 has 13 amino acids. CDR3 DNA: TGCAGCGTTGAGGGTAACCTCGGGGAGACCCAGTACTTC. The encoded protein is CSVEGNLGETQYF.

The count of this clone is one. This sequence joins TRBV6-5 and TRBJ2-1; TRBD1 matches at 7 bases. With 5 bases clipped from V and 5 bases from J, the junction kept 3 bases outside the gene matches. The CDR3 has 13 amino acids. Germline V gives CDR1 MNHEY, CDR2 SVGAGI. Here the CDR3 reads CASSMTGNNEQFF. The CDR3 DNA reads as TGTGCCAGCAGTATGACAGGGAACAATGAGCAGTTCTTC.